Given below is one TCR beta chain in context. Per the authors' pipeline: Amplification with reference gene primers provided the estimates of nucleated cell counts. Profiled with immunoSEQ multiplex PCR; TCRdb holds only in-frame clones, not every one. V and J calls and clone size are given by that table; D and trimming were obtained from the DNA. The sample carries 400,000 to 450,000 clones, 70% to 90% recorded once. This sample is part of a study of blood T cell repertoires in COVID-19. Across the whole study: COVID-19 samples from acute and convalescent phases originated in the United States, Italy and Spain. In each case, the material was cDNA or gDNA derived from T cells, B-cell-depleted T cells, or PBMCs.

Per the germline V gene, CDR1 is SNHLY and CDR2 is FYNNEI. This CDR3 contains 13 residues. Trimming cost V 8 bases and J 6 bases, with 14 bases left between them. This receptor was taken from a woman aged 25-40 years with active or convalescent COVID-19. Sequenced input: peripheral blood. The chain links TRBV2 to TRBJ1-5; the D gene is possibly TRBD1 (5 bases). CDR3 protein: CASSGGLGQPQHF. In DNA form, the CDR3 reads TGTGCCAGCTCCGGGGGTCTCGGTCAGCCCCAGCATTTT.